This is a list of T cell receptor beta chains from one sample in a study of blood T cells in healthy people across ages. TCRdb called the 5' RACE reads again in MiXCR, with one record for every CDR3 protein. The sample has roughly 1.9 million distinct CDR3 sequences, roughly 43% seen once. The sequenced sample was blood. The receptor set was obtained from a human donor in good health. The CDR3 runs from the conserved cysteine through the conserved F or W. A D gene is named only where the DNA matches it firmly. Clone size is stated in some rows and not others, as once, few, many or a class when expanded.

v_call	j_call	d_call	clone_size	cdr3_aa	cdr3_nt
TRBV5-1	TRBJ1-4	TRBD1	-	CASSSGQGITNEKLFF	TGCGCCAGCAGCTCCGGACAGGGGATAACTAATGAAAAACTGTTTTTT
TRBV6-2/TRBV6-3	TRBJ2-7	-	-	CASRGETFYEQYF	TGTGCCAGCAGGGGAGAGACCTTCTACGAGCAGTACTTC
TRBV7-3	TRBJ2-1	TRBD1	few	CASSSTGDAYNEQFF	TGTGCCAGCAGCTCTACAGGGGACGCATACAATGAGCAGTTCTTC
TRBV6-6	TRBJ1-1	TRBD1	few	CASGRGTTEAFF	TGTGCCAGCGGCAGGGGGACCACTGAAGCTTTCTTT
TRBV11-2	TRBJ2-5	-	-	CASSLWTEETQYF	TGTGCCAGCAGCCTCTGGACAGAAGAGACCCAGTACTTC
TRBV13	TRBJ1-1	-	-	CASSPHMGGYTEAFF	TGTGCCAGCTCCCCCCACATGGGAGGGTACACTGAAGCTTTCTTT
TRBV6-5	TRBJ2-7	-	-	CASSYGGEAQYF	TGTGCCAGCAGTTATGGCGGAGAGGCCCAGTACTTC
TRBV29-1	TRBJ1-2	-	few	CSVEAFSYTF	TGCAGCGTTGAAGCTTTTAGCTACACCTTC
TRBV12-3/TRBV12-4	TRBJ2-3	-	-	CASPGPGSTDTQYF	TGTGCCAGCCCAGGGCCGGGAAGCACAGATACGCAGTATTTT
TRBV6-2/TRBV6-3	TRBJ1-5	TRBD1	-	CASSYLGQGIGQPQHF	TGTGCCAGCAGTTACTTGGGACAGGGTATTGGCCAGCCCCAGCATTTT
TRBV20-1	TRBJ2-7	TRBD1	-	CSVLAGGKYEQYF	TGCAGTGTTTTGGCAGGGGGCAAGTACGAGCAGTACTTC